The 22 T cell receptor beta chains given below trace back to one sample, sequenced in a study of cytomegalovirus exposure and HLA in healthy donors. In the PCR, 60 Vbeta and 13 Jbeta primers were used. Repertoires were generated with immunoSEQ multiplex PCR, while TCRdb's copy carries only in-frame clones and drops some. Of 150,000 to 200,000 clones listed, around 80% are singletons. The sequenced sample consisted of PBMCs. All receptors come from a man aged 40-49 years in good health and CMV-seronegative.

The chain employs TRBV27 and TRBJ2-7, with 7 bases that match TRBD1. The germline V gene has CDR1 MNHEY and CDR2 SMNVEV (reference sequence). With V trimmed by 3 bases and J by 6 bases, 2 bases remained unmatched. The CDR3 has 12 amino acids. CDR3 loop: CASSLTGIEQYF. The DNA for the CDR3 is TGTGCCAGCAGTTTGACAGGGATCGAGCAGTACTTC.

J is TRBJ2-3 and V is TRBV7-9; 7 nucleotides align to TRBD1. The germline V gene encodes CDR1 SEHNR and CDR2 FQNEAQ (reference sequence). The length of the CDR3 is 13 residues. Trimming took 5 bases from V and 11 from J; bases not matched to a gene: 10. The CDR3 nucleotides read TGTGCCAGCAGCCCCCAAGACAGGGCTAGGCAGTATTTT. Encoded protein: CASSPQDRARQYF.

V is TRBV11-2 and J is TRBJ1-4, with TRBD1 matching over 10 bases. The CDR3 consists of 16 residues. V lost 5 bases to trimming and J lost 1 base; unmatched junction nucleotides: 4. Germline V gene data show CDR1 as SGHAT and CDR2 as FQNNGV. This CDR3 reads CASSPGQGGTNEKLFF. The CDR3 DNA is TGTGCCAGCAGCCCAGGACAGGGGGGAACTAATGAAAAACTGTTTTTT. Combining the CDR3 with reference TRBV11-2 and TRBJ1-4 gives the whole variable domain EAGVAQSPRYKIIEKRQSVAFWCNPISGHATLYWYQQILGQGPKLLIQFQNNGVVDDSQLPKDRFSAERLKGVDSTLKIQPAKLEDSAVYLCASSPGQGGTNEKLFFGSGTQLSVL.

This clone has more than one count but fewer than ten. CDR3 DNA sequence: TGTGCCTGGAGTGTATCGGGAGGGCCGGGAGATACGCAGTATTTT. Protein product: CAWSVSGGPGDTQYF. The V gene is TRBV30, the J gene TRBJ2-3, with TRBD2 matching 8 bases. The CDR3 is made up of 15 amino acids. CDR1 and CDR2 from the germline V gene are GTSNPN and SVGIG (reference sequence). With V trimmed by 0 bases and J by 5 bases, 7 bases remained unmatched.

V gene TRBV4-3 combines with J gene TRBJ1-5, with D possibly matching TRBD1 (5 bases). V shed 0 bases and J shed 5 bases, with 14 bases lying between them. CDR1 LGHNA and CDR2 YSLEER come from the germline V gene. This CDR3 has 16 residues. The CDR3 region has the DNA TGCGCCAGCAGCCAAGATGCGAGACAGCATTATCAGCCCCAGCATTTT. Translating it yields CASSQDARQHYQPQHF.

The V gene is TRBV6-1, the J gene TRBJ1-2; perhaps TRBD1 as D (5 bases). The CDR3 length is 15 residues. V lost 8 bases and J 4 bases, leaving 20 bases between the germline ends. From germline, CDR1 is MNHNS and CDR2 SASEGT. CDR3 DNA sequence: TGTGCCAGCGGCGGGATAGGGGCGCGGGGCTATGGCTACACCTTC. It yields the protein CASGGIGARGYGYTF.

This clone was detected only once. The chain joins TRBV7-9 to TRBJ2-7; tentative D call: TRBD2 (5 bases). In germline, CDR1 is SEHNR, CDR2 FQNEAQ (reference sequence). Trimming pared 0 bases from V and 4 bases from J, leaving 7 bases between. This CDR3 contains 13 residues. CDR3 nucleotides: TGTGCCAGCAGCTTAGCCCCGGGGTACGAGCAGTACTTC. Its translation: CASSLAPGYEQYF.

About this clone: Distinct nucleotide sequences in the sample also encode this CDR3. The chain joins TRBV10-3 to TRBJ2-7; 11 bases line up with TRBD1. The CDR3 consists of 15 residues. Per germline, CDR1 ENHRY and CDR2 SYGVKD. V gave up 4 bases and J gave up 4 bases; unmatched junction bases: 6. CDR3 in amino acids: CAISGSDRGPYEQYF. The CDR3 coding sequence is TGTGCCATCAGTGGTTCGGACAGGGGGCCATACGAGCAGTACTTC.

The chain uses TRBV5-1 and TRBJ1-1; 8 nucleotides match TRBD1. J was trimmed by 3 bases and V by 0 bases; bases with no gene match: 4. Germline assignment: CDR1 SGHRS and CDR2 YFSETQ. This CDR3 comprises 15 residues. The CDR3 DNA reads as TGCGCCAGCAGCTTGGTCGGACAGGGCGACACTGAAGCTTTCTTT. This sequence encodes CASSLVGQGDTEAFF.

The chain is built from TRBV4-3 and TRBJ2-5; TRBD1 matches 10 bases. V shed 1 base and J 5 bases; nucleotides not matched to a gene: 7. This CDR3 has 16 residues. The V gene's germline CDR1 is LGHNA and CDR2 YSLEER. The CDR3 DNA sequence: TGCGCCAGCAGCCAAGGGTGGGGACAGGGGAGGGAGACCCAGTACTTC. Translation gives CASSQGWGQGRETQYF.

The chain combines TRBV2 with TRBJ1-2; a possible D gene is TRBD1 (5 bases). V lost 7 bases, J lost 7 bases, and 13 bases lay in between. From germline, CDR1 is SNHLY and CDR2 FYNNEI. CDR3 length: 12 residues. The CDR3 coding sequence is TGTGCCAGCAACCAGGGAACGGCTGGCTACACCTTC. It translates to CASNQGTAGYTF.

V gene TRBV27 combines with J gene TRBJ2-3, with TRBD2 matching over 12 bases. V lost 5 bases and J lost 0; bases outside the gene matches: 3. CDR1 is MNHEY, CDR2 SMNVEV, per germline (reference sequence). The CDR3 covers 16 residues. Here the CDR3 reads CASSGLAGLSTDTQYF. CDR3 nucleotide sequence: TGTGCCAGCAGTGGACTAGCGGGATTAAGCACAGATACGCAGTATTTT.

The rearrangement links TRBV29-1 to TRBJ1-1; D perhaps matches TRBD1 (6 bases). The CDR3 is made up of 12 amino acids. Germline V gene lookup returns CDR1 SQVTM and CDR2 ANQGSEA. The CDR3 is CSLNRGGDRAFF. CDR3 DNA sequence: TGCAGTCTTAACCGAGGGGGTGATCGAGCTTTCTTT.

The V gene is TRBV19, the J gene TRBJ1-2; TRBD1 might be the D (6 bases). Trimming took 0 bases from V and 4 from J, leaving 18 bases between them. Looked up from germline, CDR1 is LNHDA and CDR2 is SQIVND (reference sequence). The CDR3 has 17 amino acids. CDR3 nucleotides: TGTGCCAGTAGTATAGAAACTACCAGGGGCTCGGGCTATGGCTACACCTTC. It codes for CASSIETTRGSGYGYTF.

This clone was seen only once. The CDR3 loop is CAWSFGGNQPQHF. The DNA for the CDR3 is TGTGCCTGGAGTTTCGGGGGCAATCAGCCCCAGCATTTT. The chain links TRBV30 to TRBJ1-5; D remains ambiguous. Trimming left V 2 bases short and J 2 bases short, with 7 bases between. Germline assignment: CDR1 GTSNPN and CDR2 SVGIG (reference sequence). The CDR3 extends over 13 amino acids.

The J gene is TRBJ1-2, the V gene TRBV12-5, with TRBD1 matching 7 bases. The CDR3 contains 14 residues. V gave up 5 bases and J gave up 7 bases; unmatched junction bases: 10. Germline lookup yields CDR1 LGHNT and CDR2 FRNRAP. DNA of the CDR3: TGTGCTAGTGGTCCCCCGGTCACAGGGGTTGGCTACACCTTC. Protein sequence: CASGPPVTGVGYTF.

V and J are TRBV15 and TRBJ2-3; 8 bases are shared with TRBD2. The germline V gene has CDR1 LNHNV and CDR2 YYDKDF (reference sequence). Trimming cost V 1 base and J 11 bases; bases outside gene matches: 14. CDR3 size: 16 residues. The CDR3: CATSRVLAVTGVGQYF. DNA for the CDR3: TGTGCCACCAGCAGAGTACTAGCGGTGACTGGCGTAGGGCAGTATTTT.

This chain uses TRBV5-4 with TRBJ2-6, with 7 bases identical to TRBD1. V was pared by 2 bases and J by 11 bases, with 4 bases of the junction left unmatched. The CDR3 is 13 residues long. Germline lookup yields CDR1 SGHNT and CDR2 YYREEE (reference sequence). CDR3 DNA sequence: TGTGCCAGCAGCTTTACAGGGGTCCACGTCCTGACTTTC. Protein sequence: CASSFTGVHVLTF.

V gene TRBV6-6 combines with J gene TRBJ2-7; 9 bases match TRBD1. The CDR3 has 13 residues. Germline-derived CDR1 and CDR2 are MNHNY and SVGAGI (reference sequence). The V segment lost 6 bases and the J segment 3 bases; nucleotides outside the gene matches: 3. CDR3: CASSPTGGYEQYF. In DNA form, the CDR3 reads TGTGCCAGCAGCCCGACAGGGGGCTACGAGCAGTACTTC.

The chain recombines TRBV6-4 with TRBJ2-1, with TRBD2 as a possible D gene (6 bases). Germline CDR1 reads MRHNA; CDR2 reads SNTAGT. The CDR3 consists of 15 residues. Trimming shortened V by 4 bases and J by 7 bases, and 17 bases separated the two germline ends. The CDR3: CASSGDGGRWNEQFF. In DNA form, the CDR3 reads TGTGCCAGCAGTGGTGACGGAGGGCGGTGGAATGAGCAGTTCTTC.

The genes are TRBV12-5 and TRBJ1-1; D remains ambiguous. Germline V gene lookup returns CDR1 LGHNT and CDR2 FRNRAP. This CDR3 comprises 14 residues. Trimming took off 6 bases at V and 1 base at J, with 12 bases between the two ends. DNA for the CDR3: TGTGCTAGTGGATTCCCGGGATCGAACACTGAAGCTTTCTTT. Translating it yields CASGFPGSNTEAFF.

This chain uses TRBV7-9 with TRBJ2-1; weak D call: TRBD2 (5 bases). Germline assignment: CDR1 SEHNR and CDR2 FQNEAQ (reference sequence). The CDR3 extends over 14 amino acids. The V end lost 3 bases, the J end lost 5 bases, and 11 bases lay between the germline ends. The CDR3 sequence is CASSFERRDNEQFF. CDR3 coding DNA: TGTGCCAGCAGCTTTGAAAGGCGGGACAATGAGCAGTTCTTC. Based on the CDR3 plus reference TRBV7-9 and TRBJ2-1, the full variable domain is DTGVSQNPRHKITKRGQNVTFRCDPISEHNRLYWYRQTLGQGPEFLTYFQNEAQLEKSRLLSDRFSAERPKGSFSTLEIQRTEQGDSAMYLCASSFERRDNEQFFGPGTRLTVL.